This T cell receptor beta chain was recorded in a study of PD-L1 blockade in urothelial cancer. The CDR3 runs to 12 residues. V was pared by 8 bases and J by 5 bases, with 12 bases between. Germline CDR1 and CDR2: MDHEN and SYDVKM. Some clones are missing from TCRdb's copy, which holds only in-frame ones; the method was immunoSEQ multiplex PCR. The repertoire has over 40,000 clones, 82% of them found once; the top ten carry about 3.3%. The sequences come from PBMCs, collected around atezolizumab (anti-PD-L1) treatment. V is TRBV28 and J is TRBJ1-2; D not resolved. The sequence came from a man between 65 and 85 years old with urothelial cancer. As DNA, the CDR3 is TGTGCCAGCGGGCTGAGATCATATGGCTACACCTTC. The encoded protein is CASGLRSYGYTF.